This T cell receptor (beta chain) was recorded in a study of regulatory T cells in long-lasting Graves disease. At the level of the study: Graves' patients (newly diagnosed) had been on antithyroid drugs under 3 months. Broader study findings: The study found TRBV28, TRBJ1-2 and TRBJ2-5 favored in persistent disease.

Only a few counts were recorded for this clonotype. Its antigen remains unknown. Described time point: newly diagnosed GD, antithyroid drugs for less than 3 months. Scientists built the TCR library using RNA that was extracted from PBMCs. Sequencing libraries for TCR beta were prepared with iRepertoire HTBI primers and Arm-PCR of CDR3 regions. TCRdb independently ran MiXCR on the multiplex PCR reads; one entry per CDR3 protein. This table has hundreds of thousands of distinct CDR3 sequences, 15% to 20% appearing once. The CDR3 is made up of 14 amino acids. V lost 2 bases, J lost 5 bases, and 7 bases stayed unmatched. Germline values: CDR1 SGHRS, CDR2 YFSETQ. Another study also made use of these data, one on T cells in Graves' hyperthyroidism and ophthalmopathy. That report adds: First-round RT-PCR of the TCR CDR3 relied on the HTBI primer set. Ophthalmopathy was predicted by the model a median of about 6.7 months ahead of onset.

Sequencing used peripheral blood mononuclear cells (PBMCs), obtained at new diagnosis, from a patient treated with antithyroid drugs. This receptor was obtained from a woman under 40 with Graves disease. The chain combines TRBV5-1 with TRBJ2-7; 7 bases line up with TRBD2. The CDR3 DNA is TGCGCCAGCAGCTTCCCCGGGAGGAGGCACGAGCAGTACTTC. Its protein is CASSFPGRRHEQYF.